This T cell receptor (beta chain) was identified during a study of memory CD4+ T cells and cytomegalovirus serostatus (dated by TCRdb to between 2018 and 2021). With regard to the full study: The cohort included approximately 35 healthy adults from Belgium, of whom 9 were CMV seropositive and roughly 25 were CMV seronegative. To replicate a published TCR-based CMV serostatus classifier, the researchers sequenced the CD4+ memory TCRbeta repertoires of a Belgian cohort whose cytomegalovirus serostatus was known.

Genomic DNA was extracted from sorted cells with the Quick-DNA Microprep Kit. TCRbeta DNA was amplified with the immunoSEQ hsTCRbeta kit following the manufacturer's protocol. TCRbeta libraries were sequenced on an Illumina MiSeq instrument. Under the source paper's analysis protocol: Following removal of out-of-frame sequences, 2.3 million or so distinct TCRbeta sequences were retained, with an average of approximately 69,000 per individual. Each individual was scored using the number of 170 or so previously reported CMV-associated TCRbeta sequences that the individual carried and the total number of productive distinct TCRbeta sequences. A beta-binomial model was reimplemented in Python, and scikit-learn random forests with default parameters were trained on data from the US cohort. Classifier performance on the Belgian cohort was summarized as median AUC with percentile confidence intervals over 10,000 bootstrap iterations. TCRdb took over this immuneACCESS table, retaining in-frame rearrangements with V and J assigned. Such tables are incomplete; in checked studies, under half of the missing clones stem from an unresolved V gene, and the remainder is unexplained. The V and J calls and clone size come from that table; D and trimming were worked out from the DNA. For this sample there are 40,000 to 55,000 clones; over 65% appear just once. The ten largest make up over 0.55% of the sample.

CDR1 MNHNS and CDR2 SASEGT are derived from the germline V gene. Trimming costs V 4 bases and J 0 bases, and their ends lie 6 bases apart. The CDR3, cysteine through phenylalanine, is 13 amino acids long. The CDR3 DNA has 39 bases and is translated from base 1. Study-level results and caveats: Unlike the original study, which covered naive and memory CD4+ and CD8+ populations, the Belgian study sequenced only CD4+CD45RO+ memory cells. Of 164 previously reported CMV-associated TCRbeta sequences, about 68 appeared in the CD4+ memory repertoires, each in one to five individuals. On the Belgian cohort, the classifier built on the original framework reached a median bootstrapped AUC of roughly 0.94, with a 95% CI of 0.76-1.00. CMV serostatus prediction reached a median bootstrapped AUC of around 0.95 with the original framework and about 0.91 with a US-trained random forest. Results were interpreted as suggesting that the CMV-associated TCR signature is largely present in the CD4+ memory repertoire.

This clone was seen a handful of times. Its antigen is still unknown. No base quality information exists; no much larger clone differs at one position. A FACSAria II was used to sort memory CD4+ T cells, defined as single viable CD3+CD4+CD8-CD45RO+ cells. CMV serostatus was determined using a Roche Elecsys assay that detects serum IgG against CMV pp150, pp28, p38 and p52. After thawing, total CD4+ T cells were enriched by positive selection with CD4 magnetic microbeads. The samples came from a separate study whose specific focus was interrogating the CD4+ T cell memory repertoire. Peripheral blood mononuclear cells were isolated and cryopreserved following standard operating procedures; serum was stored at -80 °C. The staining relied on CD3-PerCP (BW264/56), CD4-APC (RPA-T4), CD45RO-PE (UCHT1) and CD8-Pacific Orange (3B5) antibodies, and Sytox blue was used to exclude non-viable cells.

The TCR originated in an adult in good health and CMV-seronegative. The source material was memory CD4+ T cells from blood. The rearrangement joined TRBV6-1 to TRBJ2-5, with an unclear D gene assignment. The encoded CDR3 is CASSGADQETQYF. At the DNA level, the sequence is TGTGCCAGCAGTGGGGCAGACCAAGAGACCCAGTACTTC.